Listed here are 13 T cell receptor beta chains from one sample, sequenced in a study of control samples from healthy donors and cancer patients. The protocol was immunoSEQ multiplex PCR, while the TCRdb copy is restricted to in-frame clones and leaves out a portion. The data hold 60,000 to 65,000 clones, with over 75% observed a single time. Material for sequencing was blood. Source of these receptors: a middle-aged man in good health.

This clone was seen more than once but under ten times. The J gene is TRBJ2-3, the V gene TRBV19, with TRBD2 as a possible D gene (7 bases). This CDR3 comprises 15 residues. CDR1 and CDR2 (germline): LNHDA, SQIVND (reference sequence). Deletions cut 3 bases from V and 2 bases from J, with 12 bases between. CDR3 in DNA: TGTGCCAGTAGTATCGGGGGGCGAGTCACAGATACGCAGTATTTT. Its translation: CASSIGGRVTDTQYF.

This clone was seen a handful of times. This sequence joins TRBV7-2 and TRBJ1-6; unclear D gene. The CDR3 is 16 amino acids. Germline-derived CDR1 and CDR2 are SGHTA and FQGNSA. V gave up 4 bases and J gave up 4 bases, with 14 bases separating them. CDR3 coding DNA: TGTGCCAGCAGCTGGGCTCGGGATCCTTATAATTCACCCCTCCACTTT. Translation: CASSWARDPYNSPLHF.

This chain joins TRBV4-3 and TRBJ1-2; 8 positions agree with TRBD1. V trimming: 4 bases; J trimming: 4 bases; junction bases outside the gene matches: 14. In germline, CDR1 is LGHNA, CDR2 YSLEER. This CDR3 has 17 amino acids. The CDR3 protein is CASSLSGGLRAGYGYTF. In DNA form, the CDR3 reads TGCGCCAGCAGCCTCTCAGGGGGCCTCAGGGCAGGCTATGGCTACACCTTC.

The CDR3 DNA reads TGTGCCAGCAGAAGGGACCGGAGGGGTCAGCCCCAGCATTTT. It translates to CASRRDRRGQPQHF. The chain links TRBV2 to TRBJ1-5, with D possibly TRBD1 on 5 matching bases. V lost 6 bases and J 6 bases, leaving 15 bases between the germline ends. This CDR3 has 14 residues. Looked up from germline, CDR1 is SNHLY and CDR2 is FYNNEI.

The chain is built from TRBV7-2 and TRBJ2-7, with a weak D call TRBD1 (5 bases). Germline CDR1 reads SGHTA; CDR2 reads FQGNSA. This CDR3 has 13 residues. V lost 5 bases and J lost 2, with 10 bases in between. CDR3 nucleotides: TGTGCCAGCAGCCAGGGTTGGGCCTACGAGCAGTACTTC. Residues: CASSQGWAYEQYF.

V is TRBV2 and J is TRBJ1-5; TRBD1 might be the D (5 bases). Germline V gene sequence: CDR1 SNHLY, CDR2 FYNNEI. V was clipped by 3 bases and J by 4 bases, with 16 bases between them. The CDR3 length is 16 residues. CDR3 sequence (DNA): TGTGCCAGCAGTGATTCTAGTACAGGCAATAATCAGCCCCAGCATTTT. Its protein product is CASSDSSTGNNQPQHF.

This clone was detected a few times. The chain is built from TRBV6-5 and TRBJ1-2; perhaps TRBD1 as D (5 bases). Germline V gene data show CDR1 as MNHEY and CDR2 as SVGAGI. V shed 5 bases and J shed 8 bases, with 18 bases lying between them. The CDR3 length is 14 residues. Here the CDR3 reads CASSTPGRFWGYTF. CDR3 DNA: TGTGCCAGCAGTACCCCGGGACGGTTTTGGGGCTACACCTTC.

The J gene is TRBJ1-4, the V gene TRBV6-1; 7 bases are shared with TRBD1. CDR3 length: 16 amino acids. Trimming removed 4 bases from V and 8 bases from J; junction bases left unmatched: 13. The germline CDR1 and CDR2 sequences are MNHNS and SASEGT. The CDR3 region has the DNA TGTGCCAGCAGTGTACAGAAGGGGGCGCTTGAGGAAAAACTGTTTTTT. This translates into CASSVQKGALEEKLFF.

The chain recombines TRBV29-1 with TRBJ1-2; D perhaps matches TRBD1 (6 bases). The germline CDR1 and CDR2 sequences are SQVTM and ANQGSEA. The CDR3 consists of 13 residues. The V and J ends lost 1 base and 7 bases respectively, with 13 bases between them. As DNA, the CDR3 is TGCAGCGTTGAAGTCCGCAGGGGAGGTGGCTACACCTTC. The encoded protein is CSVEVRRGGGYTF.

With respect to this clone: At the DNA level, this CDR3 is encoded by other sequences in the same sample as well. The chain joins TRBV30 to TRBJ1-5; D is ambiguous. V was shortened by 0 bases and J by 4 bases, with 7 bases between the two germline ends. This CDR3 has 13 amino acids. In germline, CDR1 is GTSNPN, CDR2 SVGIG (reference sequence). The CDR3 is CAWSVSGNQPQHF. In DNA, the CDR3 is TGTGCCTGGAGTGTATCGGGAAATCAGCCCCAGCATTTT. Combining the CDR3 with reference TRBV30 and TRBJ1-5 gives the whole variable domain SQTIHQWPATLVQPVGSPLSLECTVEGTSNPNLYWYRQAAGRGLQLLFYSVGIGQISSEVPQNLSASRPQDRQFILSSKKLLLSDSGFYLCAWSVSGNQPQHFGDGTRLSIL.

The chain uses TRBV4-3 and TRBJ1-4, with D possibly matching TRBD1 (5 bases). Germline V gene data show CDR1 as LGHNA and CDR2 as YSLEER. CDR3 length equals 14 residues. Trimming left V 1 base short and J 5 bases short, with 8 bases between. The CDR3 DNA reads as TGCGCCAGCAGCCAAGGCGGACAAAATGAAAAACTGTTTTTT. Translating it yields CASSQGGQNEKLFF.

The chain combines TRBV5-1 with TRBJ1-1; D call uncertain. V was clipped by 4 bases and J by 4 bases, with 14 bases between them. CDR1 is SGHRS, CDR2 YFSETQ, per germline. The CDR3 loop spans 14 amino acids. CDR3 DNA sequence: TGCGCCAGCAGCCTGTTCCAGGAAGGCACTGAAGCTTTCTTT. As protein: CASSLFQEGTEAFF.

This chain links TRBV4-1 with TRBJ1-2; 8 bases fit TRBD1. V lost 2 bases, J lost 7 bases, and 9 bases stayed unmatched. CDR3 size: 15 residues. Germline lookup yields CDR1 MGHRA and CDR2 YSYEKL. The chain's CDR3 is CASSQNLDRGFGYTF. The CDR3 DNA reads TGCGCCAGCAGCCAAAATCTAGACAGGGGCTTTGGCTACACCTTC.